This T cell receptor (beta chain) derives from a study of T cells in Graves' hyperthyroidism and ophthalmopathy. Across the whole study: Peripheral blood draws took place at initial diagnosis, ahead of any treatment.

At least ten counts were recorded for this clonotype. The target antigen is unknown. Study results and caveats: Blood also carried most thyroid clonotypes expanded above 0.001.

Newly diagnosed patients aged 18 to 65 had hyperthyroidism of under 2 months' duration. The source material, RNA transcripts, was used to amplify TCR beta CDR3 regions. The TCR CDR3 first-round RT-PCR relied on the HTBI primer set. In TCRdb, the multiplex PCR reads were re-called with MiXCR into one record per CDR3 protein. This sample yields more than 600,000 distinct CDR3 sequences, of which roughly 15% are seen a single time; around 8% belongs to the top ten. V shed 0 bases and J 4 bases; nucleotides not matched to a gene: 9. The germline CDR1 and CDR2 sequences are MNHNY and SVGAGI (reference sequence). This CDR3 contains 16 residues.

This sequence joins TRBV6-6 and TRBJ2-7; 7 bases agree with TRBD2. The sequenced sample was blood. The TCR originated in a man aged 18 to 30 with Graves' hyperthyroidism. The chain's CDR3 is CASSYSSGREKYEQYF. The CDR3 bases are TGTGCCAGCAGTTACTCTTCAGGGCGGGAGAAATACGAGCAGTACTTC.